A single sample gave rise to the 15 T cell receptor beta chains below, sequenced in a study of blood T cell repertoires in COVID-19. TCRdb keeps only in-frame clones here, not all; method: immunoSEQ multiplex PCR. The sample includes about 130,000 clones, roughly 81% of them seen just once. The sample consisted of peripheral blood. These receptors came from a human donor in a cohort sampled during active COVID-19.

This clone has a handful of counts. Here the CDR3 reads CASQSRDRGPLNEKLFF. The DNA of the CDR3 is TGTGCCAGCCAGTCGAGAGACAGGGGGCCCTTGAATGAAAAACTGTTTTTT. The rearrangement links TRBV2 to TRBJ1-4; 10 nucleotides align to TRBD1. Losses at the gene ends were 8 bases for V and 5 bases for J; bases not matched to a gene: 14. Germline assignment: CDR1 SNHLY and CDR2 FYNNEI. This CDR3 is 17 amino acids long.

V gene TRBV4-1 combines with J gene TRBJ2-1, with 9 bases identical to TRBD1. Looked up from germline, CDR1 is MGHRA and CDR2 is YSYEKL. V was clipped by 1 base and J by 4 bases; unmatched bases: 5. This CDR3 has 16 residues. The CDR3 coding sequence is TGCGCCAGCAGCCAAGGGGACAGGGCGCCGTACAATGAGCAGTTCTTC. This encodes CASSQGDRAPYNEQFF.

The rearrangement uses TRBV4-1 and TRBJ2-3; perhaps TRBD2 as D (6 bases). With 1 base removed from V and 4 bases from J, the gap between germline ends came to 9 bases. The CDR3 length is 14 residues. The V gene's germline CDR1 is MGHRA and CDR2 YSYEKL. CDR3 residues: CASSQGEVADTQYF. The CDR3 nucleotides read TGCGCCAGCAGCCAAGGGGAGGTTGCAGATACGCAGTATTTT.

This sequence joins TRBV27 and TRBJ2-3; TRBD2 agrees at 9 bases. Germline-derived CDR1 and CDR2 are MNHEY and SMNVEV (reference sequence). The V segment lost 3 bases and the J segment 6 bases; nucleotides outside the gene matches: 4. The CDR3 runs to 14 residues. CDR3 in DNA: TGTGCCAGCAGTTTGGGCGGGGGGGCCGATACGCAGTATTTT. As protein: CASSLGGGADTQYF.

V is TRBV19 and J is TRBJ2-7; 9 nucleotides line up with TRBD1. This CDR3 region has 14 residues. Per germline, CDR1 LNHDA and CDR2 SQIVND (reference sequence). With 6 bases clipped from V and 4 bases from J, the junction kept 7 bases outside the gene matches. The CDR3 nucleotides read TGTGCCAGTAGCGTAACAGGGGGCAGTTACGAGCAGTACTTC. It yields the protein CASSVTGGSYEQYF.

The J gene is TRBJ1-2, the V gene TRBV19; TRBD1 matches at 8 bases. Trimming took 5 bases from V and 2 from J; bases not matched to a gene: 10. The length of the CDR3 is 16 residues. The germline V gene has CDR1 LNHDA and CDR2 SQIVND (reference sequence). In DNA form, the CDR3 reads TGTGCCAGTAGTCAAGCCCCCAGGACAGGGAACTATGGCTACACCTTC. This encodes CASSQAPRTGNYGYTF.

The chain is built from TRBV14 and TRBJ1-1; TRBD1 agrees at 9 bases. Trimming took 4 bases from V and 7 from J; bases not matched to a gene: 13. CDR3 length: 16 amino acids. In germline, CDR1 is SGHDN, CDR2 FVKESK. DNA of the CDR3: TGTGCCAGCAGCCTTAGAGGGGGGACAGGGTCGGGTGAAGCTTTCTTT. This codes for CASSLRGGTGSGEAFF.

V usage is TRBV28 and J usage is TRBJ2-7; 7 bases line up with TRBD1. This CDR3 has 12 amino acids. Trimming cost V 6 bases and J 2 bases; bases outside gene matches: 1. The germline CDR1 and CDR2 sequences are MDHEN and SYDVKM. Here the CDR3 reads CASSRGTYEQYF. DNA of the CDR3: TGTGCCAGCAGCAGGGGGACCTACGAGCAGTACTTC.

This clone has more than one count but fewer than ten. CDR3 amino acids: CASSLESGVTEAFF. CDR3 in DNA: TGTGCCAGCAGCTTGGAGTCGGGGGTAACTGAAGCTTTCTTT. The J gene is TRBJ1-1, the V gene TRBV5-4; tentative D call: TRBD1 (5 bases). The length of the CDR3 is 14 residues. V shed 0 bases and J shed 5 bases, with 11 bases lying between them. Germline V gene lookup returns CDR1 SGHNT and CDR2 YYREEE (reference sequence).

The chain carries TRBV5-8 and TRBJ2-1; 10 bases match TRBD2. Germline V gene sequence: CDR1 SGHTS, CDR2 YDEGEE. This CDR3 comprises 15 residues. With V trimmed by 1 base and J by 3 bases, 1 base remained unmatched. In DNA form, the CDR3 reads TGTGCCAGCAGCTTGCCTAGCGGGGGCTACAATGAGCAGTTCTTC. It encodes CASSLPSGGYNEQFF.

The genes are TRBV5-4 and TRBJ2-3; 8 bases are a match to TRBD1. The CDR3 loop spans 16 amino acids. J was trimmed by 1 base and V by 4 bases; bases with no gene match: 8. The germline CDR1 and CDR2 sequences are SGHNT and YYREEE (reference sequence). The CDR3 loop is CASSGPQGAGTDTQYF. The CDR3 DNA reads as TGTGCCAGCAGCGGCCCTCAGGGGGCCGGCACAGATACGCAGTATTTT.

This sequence joins TRBV15 and TRBJ2-1, with D perhaps TRBD1 (5 bases). The V end lost 4 bases, the J end lost 5 bases, and 15 bases lay between the germline ends. Germline V gene data show CDR1 as LNHNV and CDR2 as YYDKDF (reference sequence). The CDR3 has 15 amino acids. The CDR3 DNA reads TGTGCCACCAGCAACCGACAGAGTTACAACAATGAGCAGTTCTTC. Translating it yields CATSNRQSYNNEQFF.

The rearrangement links TRBV25-1 to TRBJ1-4; D uncertain. The germline V gene encodes CDR1 MGHDK and CDR2 SYGVNS. V gave up 6 bases and J gave up 8 bases, with 13 bases separating them. The CDR3 is 13 residues long. The CDR3 DNA sequence: TGTGCCAGCAGCCAAGCGCCCTGGGAAAAACTGTTTTTT. Amino acids: CASSQAPWEKLFF.

This clone was found a few times. The V gene is TRBV5-4, the J gene TRBJ2-3, with TRBD2 matching over 14 bases. Per germline, CDR1 SGHNT and CDR2 YYREEE (reference sequence). The CDR3 runs 16 residues. The trim removed 2 bases at V and 3 bases at J, leaving 2 bases unmatched. The CDR3 sequence: CASSFRLAGGTDTQYF. DNA of the CDR3: TGTGCCAGCAGCTTCCGACTAGCGGGGGGGACAGATACGCAGTATTTT.

This chain links TRBV7-9 with TRBJ2-1; 12 nucleotides line up with TRBD2. Germline V gene data show CDR1 as SEHNR and CDR2 as FQNEAQ (reference sequence). The CDR3 covers 15 residues. V shed 6 bases, J shed 6 bases, and the junction held 6 bases outside the gene matches. The CDR3, as DNA: TGTGCCAGCAGGGAACGACTAGCGGGGGTCAATGAGCAGTTCTTC. It translates to CASRERLAGVNEQFF.